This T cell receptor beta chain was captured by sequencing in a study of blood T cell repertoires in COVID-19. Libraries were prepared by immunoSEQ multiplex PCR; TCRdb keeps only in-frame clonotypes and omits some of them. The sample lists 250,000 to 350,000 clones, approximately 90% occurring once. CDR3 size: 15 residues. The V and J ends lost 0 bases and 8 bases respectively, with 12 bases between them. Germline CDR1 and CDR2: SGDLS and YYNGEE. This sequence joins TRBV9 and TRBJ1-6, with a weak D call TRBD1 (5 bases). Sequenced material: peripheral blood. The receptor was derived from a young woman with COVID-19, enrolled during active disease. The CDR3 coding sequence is TGTGCCAGCAGCGTAGAAGCCGGAGGGGATTCACCCCTCCACTTT. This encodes CASSVEAGGDSPLHF.